This is a list of T cell receptor beta chains from one sample in a study of regulatory T cells in long-lasting Graves disease. TCRdb passed the multiplex PCR reads through MiXCR, listing each CDR3 protein once. The sample lists nearly 350,000 distinct CDR3 sequences, 15% to 20% occurring once. Specimen: peripheral blood mononuclear cells (PBMCs), collected when the disease was refractory, from a patient treated with antithyroid drugs. These receptors all stem from a female donor with Graves disease. Each CDR3 is given without its conserved first and last residue. Each record gives: D gene, V gene, J gene, CDR3 protein. A D gene is named only where the DNA matches it firmly.

>.|TRBV4-1|TRBJ1-2
ASGRGGSGQGYT
>TRBD2|TRBV29-1|TRBJ2-4
SVGGRTSGYGPTKNIQY
>TRBD1|TRBV29-1|TRBJ1-2
SVRTGAYGYT
>.|TRBV3-1|TRBJ2-5
ASSQYRDQETQY
>TRBD1|TRBV12-3/TRBV12-4|TRBJ1-6
ASSFRTGGGSPLH
>.|TRBV19|TRBJ1-1
ASSIGGPNTEAF
>TRBD1|TRBV12-3/TRBV12-4|TRBJ2-5
ASSQLQGAVQTQY
>.|TRBV7-8|TRBJ2-7
ASSLSGQAGSYEQY
>.|TRBV7-9|TRBJ1-1
ASSLVLAGNAEAF
>.|TRBV6-1|TRBJ1-6
ASSYGGARNSPLH
>.|TRBV9|TRBJ1-6
ASSATSDSPLH
>.|TRBV18|TRBJ2-6
ASSPRRANVLT
>TRBD1|TRBV10-3|TRBJ2-2
AHHQTGDTGELF
>TRBD1|TRBV27|TRBJ1-5
ASSPNLGGYNQPQH
>TRBD1|TRBV14|TRBJ2-7
ASSLDRVREQY
>.|TRBV6-2/TRBV6-3|TRBJ1-6
ASRDSGNSPLH
>.|TRBV28|TRBJ1-6
ASSSPGTYSPLH
>.|TRBV5-1|TRBJ1-1
ASSSNSGSTEAF
>TRBD1|TRBV6-1|TRBJ1-1
ASSQHRGRTEAF
>TRBD2|TRBV29-1|TRBJ2-1
SVEGTTSGRARSYNEQF
>.|TRBV12-3/TRBV12-4|TRBJ1-1
ASSSWTGGNTEAF
>.|TRBV6-5|TRBJ2-2
ASSYSTLGAASNTGELF